This T cell receptor beta chain was recorded in a study of STAT3 mutations in large granular lymphocyte leukemia. Background on the study: Roughly half of the longitudinally sequenced T-LGLL patients carried detectable canonical activating STAT3 mutations. Study results and limitations: Every T-cell large granular lymphocyte leukemia patient had at least one immunodominant TCR beta clonotype. Variable sampling intervals and differing treatment regimens complicated linking therapy response to TCR clonal burden changes. In several patients, dominant TCR clone burden exceeded STAT3 mutant burden.

About this clone: Its antigen is as yet unknown.

Unmatched junction bases numbered 10, after V lost 1 base and J lost 5 bases. Germline values: CDR1 LGHNA, CDR2 YSLEER. The CDR3 length is 17 residues. Some 41,000 productive templates were obtained per sample on average. TCRdb keeps only in-frame clones here, not all; method: immunoSEQ multiplex PCR. The profile shows some 13,000 clones, 90% of them singletons. The chain joins TRBV4-3 to TRBJ1-1, with 10 bases matching TRBD1. The sample was peripheral blood mononuclear cells. The TCR sequence derives from a man aged 40-55 years with T-cell large granular lymphocyte leukemia. Some clones in this sample may be carry-over from other donors' samples. CDR3: CASSQAGTGDLLTEAFF. The CDR3 region has the DNA TGCGCCAGCAGCCAAGCGGGGACAGGGGACTTGTTGACTGAAGCTTTCTTT.